Below, one T cell receptor beta chain is given with its context. TCRdb called the RT-PCR reads again in MiXCR, with one record for every CDR3 protein. The sample contains almost 700,000 distinct CDR3 sequences, about 14% of which appear only once. CDR1 is MDHEN, CDR2 SYDVKM, per germline. The CDR3 runs to 16 residues. With 5 bases removed from V and 2 bases from J, the gap between germline ends came to 17 bases. Sequencing was done on a sample of memory CD4+ T cells from blood. This TCR was sampled from a female donor in good health, serving as a healthy control. The J gene is TRBJ2-3, the V gene TRBV28, with D possibly matching TRBD1 (6 bases). CDR3 in amino acids: CASSPAGTSHTDTQYF. CDR3 in DNA: TGTGCCAGCAGTCCCGCCGGGACATCCCACACAGATACGCAGTATTTT.